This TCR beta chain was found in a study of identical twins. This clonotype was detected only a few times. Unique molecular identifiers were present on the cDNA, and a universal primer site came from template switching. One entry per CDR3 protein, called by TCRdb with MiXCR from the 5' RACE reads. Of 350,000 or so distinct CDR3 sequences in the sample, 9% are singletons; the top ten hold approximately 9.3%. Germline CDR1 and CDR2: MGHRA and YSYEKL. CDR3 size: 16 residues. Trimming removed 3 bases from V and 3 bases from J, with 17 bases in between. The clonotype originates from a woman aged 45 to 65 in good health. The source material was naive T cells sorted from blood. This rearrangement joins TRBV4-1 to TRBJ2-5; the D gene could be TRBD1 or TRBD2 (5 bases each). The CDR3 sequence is CASSHDLGPYKETQYF. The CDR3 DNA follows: TGCGCCAGCAGCCATGACTTGGGACCATATAAAGAGACCCAGTACTTC.